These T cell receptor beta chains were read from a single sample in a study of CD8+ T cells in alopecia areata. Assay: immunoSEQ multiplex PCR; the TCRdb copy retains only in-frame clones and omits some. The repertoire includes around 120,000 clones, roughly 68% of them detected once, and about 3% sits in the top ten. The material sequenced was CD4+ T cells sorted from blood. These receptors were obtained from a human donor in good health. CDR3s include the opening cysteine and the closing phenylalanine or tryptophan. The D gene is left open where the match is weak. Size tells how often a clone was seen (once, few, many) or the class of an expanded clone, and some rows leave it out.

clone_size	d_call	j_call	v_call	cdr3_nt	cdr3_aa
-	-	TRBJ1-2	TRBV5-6	TGTGCCAGCAGCCCCGGCCGCGTCCTCTATGGTGGCTACACCTTC	CASSPGRVLYGGYTF
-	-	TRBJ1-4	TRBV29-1	TGCAGCGTTGAACAGGGAAGCGGTGAAAAACTGTTTTTT	CSVEQGSGEKLFF
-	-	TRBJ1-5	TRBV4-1	TGCGCCAGCAGCCAAGATGGGGGGCCTCAGCCCCAGCATTTT	CASSQDGGPQPQHF
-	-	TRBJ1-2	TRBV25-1	TGTGCCAGCAGTGACCTCTATGGCTACACCTTC	CASSDLYGYTF
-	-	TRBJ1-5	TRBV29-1	TGCAGCGTTCGGCAAGGTAGCAATCAGCCCCAGCATTTT	CSVRQGSNQPQHF
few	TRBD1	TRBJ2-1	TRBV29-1	TGCAGCACACCCAGGGGGTCCTACAATGAGCAGTTCTTC	CSTPRGSYNEQFF
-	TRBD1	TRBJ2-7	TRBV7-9	TGTGCCAGCAGCTACGGGACAGGGGGCACCGGGCAGTACTTC	CASSYGTGGTGQYF
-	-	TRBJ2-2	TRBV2	TGTGCCAGCAGTCCCGCCAGGAACACCGGGGAGCTGTTTTTT	CASSPARNTGELFF
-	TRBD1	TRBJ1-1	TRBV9	TGTGCCAGTAACGACAGGGGAAACACTGAAGCTTTCTTT	CASNDRGNTEAFF
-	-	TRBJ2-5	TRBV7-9	TGTGCCAGCAGCTTCAGCGCGCAGGGACGGGTGGAGACCCAGTACTTC	CASSFSAQGRVETQYF
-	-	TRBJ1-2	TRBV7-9	TGTGCCAGCAGCCAAAGGGGATTAGGCTACACCTTC	CASSQRGLGYTF
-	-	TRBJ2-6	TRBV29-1	TGCAGCGTGACAGAGACATCCTCTGGGGCCAACGTCCTGACTTTC	CSVTETSSGANVLTF
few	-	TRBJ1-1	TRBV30	TGTGCCTACGCCCGAGGGGAGGCTTTCTTT	CAYARGEAFF
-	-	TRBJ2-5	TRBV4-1	TGCGCCAGCAGCGAGGCCATAGGGAGCAAGACCCAGTACTTC	CASSEAIGSKTQYF
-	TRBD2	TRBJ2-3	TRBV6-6	TGTGCCAGCAGTTTTGGACTAGCAGCAGATACGCAGTATTTT	CASSFGLAADTQYF
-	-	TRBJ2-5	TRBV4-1	TGCGCCAGCAGCCAAGGGGACCGAGAGACCCAGTACTTC	CASSQGDRETQYF
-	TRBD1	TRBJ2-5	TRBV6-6	TGTGCCAGCAGTGCAAACAGGGGGGTAGGAACCCAGTACTTC	CASSANRGVGTQYF
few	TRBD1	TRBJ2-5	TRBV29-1	TGCAGCGTTGAGGACAGGGGCAGCGGGGAGACCCAGTACTTC	CSVEDRGSGETQYF
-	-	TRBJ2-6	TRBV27	TGTGCCAGCAGTTTAAAAGGTCGCCCACAGGGCTCTGGGGCCAACGTCCTGACTTTC	CASSLKGRPQGSGANVLTF
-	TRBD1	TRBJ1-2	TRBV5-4	TGTGCCAGCAGCTTGGCCCGGCCAGGGGGCTATGGCTACACCTTC	CASSLARPGGYGYTF
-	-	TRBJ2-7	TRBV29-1	TGCAGCGTCCGGGGTTGGGGTGCTACGGAGCAGTACTTC	CSVRGWGATEQYF
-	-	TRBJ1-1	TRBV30	TGTGCCTGGAGAAAGGACGGAACCTACACTGAAGCTTTCTTT	CAWRKDGTYTEAFF
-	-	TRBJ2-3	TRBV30	TGTGCCGGAGGACTTACAGATACGCAGTATTTT	CAGGLTDTQYF
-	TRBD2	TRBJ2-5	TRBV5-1	TGCGCCAGCAGCGGAGGACTAGCGGGGGGGCCGATCCAAGAGACCCAGTACTTC	CASSGGLAGGPIQETQYF
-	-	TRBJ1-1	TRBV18	TGTGCCAGCTCACCACGGGAACAGAACACTGAAGCTTTCTTT	CASSPREQNTEAFF
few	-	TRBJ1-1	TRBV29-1	TGCAGCGTTGAAAGGAGACAGGACACTGAAGCTTTCTTT	CSVERRQDTEAFF
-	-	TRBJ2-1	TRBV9	TGTGCCAGCAGTCCAACCGGGACTTACCTCGGGAATGAGCAGTTCTTC	CASSPTGTYLGNEQFF
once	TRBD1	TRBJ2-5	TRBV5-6	TGTGCCAGCAGCTTGGAGTGGACAGGGATCGGCTCTGGGGAGACCCAGTACTTC	CASSLEWTGIGSGETQYF
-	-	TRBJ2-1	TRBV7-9	TGTGCCAGCAGCTTAACCCTGTCCCAAGATGAGCAGTTCTTC	CASSLTLSQDEQFF
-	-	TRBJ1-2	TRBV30	TGTGCCTGGAACCCCTCCCTGACGGATCCTTTGGTTGGCTACACCTTC	CAWNPSLTDPLVGYTF
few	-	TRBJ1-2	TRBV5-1	TGCGCCAGCAGCCCTAACCCAGGGCAGAACTATGGCTACACCTTC	CASSPNPGQNYGYTF
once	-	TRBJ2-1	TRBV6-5	TGTGCCAGCAGTTACTCGACTGGTGAGCAGTTCTTC	CASSYSTGEQFF
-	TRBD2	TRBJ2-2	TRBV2	TGTGCCAGCAGTTCGACTAGCGGACAGAACACCGGGGAGCTGTTTTTT	CASSSTSGQNTGELFF
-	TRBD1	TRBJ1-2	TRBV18	TGTGCCAGCTCACCCGGACAGGACTATGGCTACACCTTC	CASSPGQDYGYTF
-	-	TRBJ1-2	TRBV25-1	TGTGCCAGCATCACCCCCGGGCTCCATGGCTACACCTTC	CASITPGLHGYTF
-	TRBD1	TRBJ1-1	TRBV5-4	TGTGCCAGCAGCAAAACAGGGGGCACTGAAGCTTTCTTT	CASSKTGGTEAFF
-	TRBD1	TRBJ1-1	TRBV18	TGTGCCAGCTCACTCGGACAGGGAAAGACTGAAGCTTTCTTT	CASSLGQGKTEAFF
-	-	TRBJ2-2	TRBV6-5	TGTGCCAGCGGCCGGATTACCGGGGAGCTGTTTTTT	CASGRITGELFF
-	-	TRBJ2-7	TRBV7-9	TGTGCCAGCAGCTTAGTGGGCGGTTACGAGCAGTACTTC	CASSLVGGYEQYF
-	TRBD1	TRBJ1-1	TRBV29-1	TGCAGCGGCGGGACAGGGGGGTGGGTGAACACTGAAGCTTTCTTT	CSGGTGGWVNTEAFF
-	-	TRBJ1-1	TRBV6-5	TGTGCCAGCAGCGCCAACACTGAAGCTTTCTTT	CASSANTEAFF
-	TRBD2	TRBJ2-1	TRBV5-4	TGTGCCAGCAGCTTGGCCCCCCTAGCGGGCGATTACAATGAGCAGTTCTTC	CASSLAPLAGDYNEQFF
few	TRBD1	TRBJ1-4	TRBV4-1	TGCGCCAGCAGCCGAAGAGGGACAGCTGCAACTAATGAAAAACTGTTTTTT	CASSRRGTAATNEKLFF
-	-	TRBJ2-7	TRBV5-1	TGCGCCAGCAGCGGGACGAGGCCCTACGAGCAGTACTTC	CASSGTRPYEQYF
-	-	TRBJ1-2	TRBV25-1	TGTGCCAGCAGTGAAAGTGTCGCAAGCTATGGCTACACCTTC	CASSESVASYGYTF
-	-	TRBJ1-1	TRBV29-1	TGCAGCGTTGATGGGGAGGGGAACACTGAAGCTTTCTTT	CSVDGEGNTEAFF
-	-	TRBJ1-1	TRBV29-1	TGCAGCGTCGCCCAGGGAGCTTACACTGAAGCTTTCTTT	CSVAQGAYTEAFF
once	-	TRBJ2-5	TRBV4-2	TGTGCCAGCAGCCGGGCCAGACAAGAGACCCAGTACTTC	CASSRARQETQYF